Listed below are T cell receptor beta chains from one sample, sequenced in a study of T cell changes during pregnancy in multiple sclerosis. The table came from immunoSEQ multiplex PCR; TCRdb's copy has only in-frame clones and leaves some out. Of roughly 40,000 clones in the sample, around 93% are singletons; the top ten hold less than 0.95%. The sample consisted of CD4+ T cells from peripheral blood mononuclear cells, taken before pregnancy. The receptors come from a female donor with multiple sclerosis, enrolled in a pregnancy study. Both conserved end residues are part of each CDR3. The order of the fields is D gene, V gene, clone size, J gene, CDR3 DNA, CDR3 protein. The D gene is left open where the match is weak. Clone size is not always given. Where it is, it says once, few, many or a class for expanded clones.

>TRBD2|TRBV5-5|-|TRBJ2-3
TGTGCCAGCAGCTCGAGACTAGCGGGGGGTCCAGATACGCAGTATTTT
CASSSRLAGGPDTQYF
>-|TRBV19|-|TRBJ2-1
TGTGCCACCCCAACGAGGGCCAGCGGCTCCTACAATGAGCAGTTCTTC
CATPTRASGSYNEQFF
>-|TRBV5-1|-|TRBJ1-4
TGCGCCAGCAGGGGGAAGGGGAAACTGTTTTTT
CASRGKGKLFF
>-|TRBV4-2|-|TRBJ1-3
TGTGCCAGCAGCCAAGATCTGCAACCCCTGCGGGGGAACACCATATATTTT
CASSQDLQPLRGNTIYF
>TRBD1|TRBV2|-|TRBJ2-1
TGTGCCAGCAAACGGGACAGGCTTTACAATGAGCAGTTCTTC
CASKRDRLYNEQFF
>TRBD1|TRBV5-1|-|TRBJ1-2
TGCGCCAGCAGGCAGGACAGGGTCTACCATGGCTACACCTTC
CASRQDRVYHGYTF
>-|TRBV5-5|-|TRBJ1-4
TGTGCCAGCAGCTCGGTCGGCCAGGGGATGACTAATGAAAAACTGTTTTTT
CASSSVGQGMTNEKLFF
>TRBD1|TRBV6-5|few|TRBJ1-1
TGTGCCAGCAGTTATAACAGGGGGCTTAGCACTGAAGCTTTCTTT
CASSYNRGLSTEAFF
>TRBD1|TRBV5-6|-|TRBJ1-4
TGTGCCAGCAGCCGGGACAGGAGTCGAGAAAAACTGTTTTTT
CASSRDRSREKLFF
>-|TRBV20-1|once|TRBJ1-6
TGCAGTGCCGTCGGGTACCCACCCCTCCACTTT
CSAVGYPPLHF
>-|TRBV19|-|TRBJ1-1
TGTGCCAGTAGTCCCGGGACATCAAGGGCGTCTGAAGCTTTCTTT
CASSPGTSRASEAFF
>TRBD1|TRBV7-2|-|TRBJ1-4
TGTGCCAGCAGCCTGTTGGGACAGGGAAATGAAAAACTGTTTTTT
CASSLLGQGNEKLFF
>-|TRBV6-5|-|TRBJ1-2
TGTGCCAGCAGCACGACAGCGAGGACCCACTATGGCTACACCTTC
CASSTTARTHYGYTF
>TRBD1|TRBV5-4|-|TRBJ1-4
TGTGCCAGCAGCTTGGCAGGGGGCGAAGCTAATGAAAAACTGTTTTTT
CASSLAGGEANEKLFF
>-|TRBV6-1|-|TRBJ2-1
TGTGCCAGCGGTGGTCTTCGGGGCGGGGGCGTAAGCTACAATGAGCAGTTCTTC
CASGGLRGGGVSYNEQFF
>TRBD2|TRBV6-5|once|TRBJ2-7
TGTGCCAGCAGTTACCCAGCTAGCGGGGGGGCCTACGAGCAGTACTTC
CASSYPASGGAYEQYF
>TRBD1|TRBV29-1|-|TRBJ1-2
TGCAGCGGGCAGGGGGCGCAGGGCTACACCTTC
CSGQGAQGYTF
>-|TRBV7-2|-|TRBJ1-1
TGTGCCAGCAGCTGGCGGGGTCGGGTTGAAGCTTTCTTT
CASSWRGRVEAFF
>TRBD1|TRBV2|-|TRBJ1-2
TGTGCCAGCAGTGAAGTTCAGGGGGGCTATGGCTACACCTTC
CASSEVQGGYGYTF
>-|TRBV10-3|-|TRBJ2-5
TGTGCCATCAGTGGTCAACTAGGAGAGACCCAGTACTTC
CAISGQLGETQYF
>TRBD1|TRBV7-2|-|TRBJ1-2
TGTGCCAGCAGCCTTCAGACAGGGCCGACTAACTATGGCTACACCTTC
CASSLQTGPTNYGYTF
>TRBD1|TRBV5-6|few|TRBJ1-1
TGTGCCAGCAGCCCTGGGACAGGGGAGCTTTGGACTGAAGCTTTCTTT
CASSPGTGELWTEAFF
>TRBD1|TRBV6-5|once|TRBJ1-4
TGTGCCAGCAGTCGGGACAGGGTATGGGAAAAACTGTTTTTT
CASSRDRVWEKLFF
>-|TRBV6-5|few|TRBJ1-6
TGTGCCAGCAGTTCGCAGGGGATCGGTTCACCCCTCCACTTT
CASSSQGIGSPLHF
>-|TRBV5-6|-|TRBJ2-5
TGTGCCAGCAGCTACAGGACCCGAGAGACCCAGTACTTC
CASSYRTRETQYF
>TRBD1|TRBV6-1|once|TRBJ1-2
TGTGCCAGCAGTGAAGCCCTCGGGACAGGGGGATTTGGCTACACCTTC
CASSEALGTGGFGYTF
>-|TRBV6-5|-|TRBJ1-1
TGTGCCAGCAGAAGGACATTGAACACTGAAGCTTTCTTT
CASRRTLNTEAFF
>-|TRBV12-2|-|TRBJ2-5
TGTGCAAGTCGCTTAGGGGGCTTGGGCGCCCAATATCAAGAGACCCAGTACTTC
CASRLGGLGAQYQETQYF
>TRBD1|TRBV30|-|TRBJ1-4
TGTGCCTGGAGGGCAGGGGGGAATGAAAAACTGTTTTTT
CAWRAGGNEKLFF
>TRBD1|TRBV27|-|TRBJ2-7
TGTGCCAGCAGTTCCGACAGGGGCGCGTCCTACGAGCAGTACTTC
CASSSDRGASYEQYF
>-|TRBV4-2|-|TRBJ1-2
TGTGCCAGCAGCCAATTTGGGGAGGGAAATTATGGCTACACCTTC
CASSQFGEGNYGYTF
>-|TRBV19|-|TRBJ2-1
TGTGCCAGTAGCGGGTCTCTCTACAATGAGCAGTTCTTC
CASSGSLYNEQFF
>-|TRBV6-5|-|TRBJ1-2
TGTGCCAGCAGTTATTGGGGGGACTATGGCTACACCTTC
CASSYWGDYGYTF
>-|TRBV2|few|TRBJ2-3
TGTGCCAGCAGTGAAGGCCGGACCAAACCGGGGGATACGCAGTATTTT
CASSEGRTKPGDTQYF
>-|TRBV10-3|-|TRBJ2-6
TGTGCCATCAGTGGGCAGGTCCTCTCTGGGGCCAACGTCCTGACTTTC
CAISGQVLSGANVLTF
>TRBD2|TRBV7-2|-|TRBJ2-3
TGTGCCAGCAGCTTAGTACGATTAGCGGGGGGCTATAGCACAGATACGCAGTATTTT
CASSLVRLAGGYSTDTQYF
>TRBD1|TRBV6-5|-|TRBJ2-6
TGTGCCAGCAGGACAGGGGTAGGGGCCAACGTCCTGACTTTC
CASRTGVGANVLTF
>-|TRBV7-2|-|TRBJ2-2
TGTGCCAGCAGCCGGGGTAGGGTCGAAGCCGGGGAGCTGTTTTTT
CASSRGRVEAGELFF
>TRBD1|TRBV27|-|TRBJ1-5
TGTGCCAGCAGCCCCAGGACAGGTTATCAGCCCCAGCATTTT
CASSPRTGYQPQHF
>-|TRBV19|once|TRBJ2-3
TGTGCCAGTAGTATAAAGCTAGGCACAGATACGCAGTATTTT
CASSIKLGTDTQYF
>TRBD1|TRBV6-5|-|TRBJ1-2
TGTGCCAGCAGGACGACAGGGGGTGGCTACACCTTC
CASRTTGGGYTF
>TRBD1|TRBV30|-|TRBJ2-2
TGTGCCTTACCTGACAGGGTATCCACCGGGGAGCTGTTTTTT
CALPDRVSTGELFF
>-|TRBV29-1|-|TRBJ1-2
TGCAGCGTTGAAGGAAATGTGAGGGCTGGCTACACCTTC
CSVEGNVRAGYTF
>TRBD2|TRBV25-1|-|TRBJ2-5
TGTGCCAGCAGTGCCGAGACTAGCGGGGGGCAAGAGACCCAGTACTTC
CASSAETSGGQETQYF
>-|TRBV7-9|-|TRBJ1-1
TGTGCCAGCAGCCCAGGTGGGGGCTTGGGCACTGAAGCTTTCTTT
CASSPGGGLGTEAFF
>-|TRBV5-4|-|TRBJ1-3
TGTGCCAGCAGCTTGGCAGGGATTGGAAACACCATATATTTT
CASSLAGIGNTIYF
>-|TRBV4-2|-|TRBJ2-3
TGTGCCAGCAGCCAAGCCGGGACATCAATGGATACGCAGTATTTT
CASSQAGTSMDTQYF
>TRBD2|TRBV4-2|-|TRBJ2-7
TGTGCCGGCAGCCAAGAGGTCCAGCGGGGGGCTGGAGAGCAGTACTTC
CAGSQEVQRGAGEQYF
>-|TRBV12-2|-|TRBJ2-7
TGTGCAAGTCGCTTAGTTGTGGTAGATCCCTACGAGCAGTACTTC
CASRLVVVDPYEQYF
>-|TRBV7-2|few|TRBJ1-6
TGTGCCAGCAGCTCGCAGGGTCGCAATTCACCCCTCCACTTT
CASSSQGRNSPLHF
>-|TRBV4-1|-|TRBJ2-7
TGCGCCAGCAGCCAAGTTGACAGTTACGAGCAGTACTTC
CASSQVDSYEQYF
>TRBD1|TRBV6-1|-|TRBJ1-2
TGTGCCAGCAAAGGACAGGGGGCCTATGGCTACACCTTC
CASKGQGAYGYTF
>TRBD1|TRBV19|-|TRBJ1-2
TGTGCCAGTAGTCGGGACAGGGGCCTATCTGGGGGCTACACCTTC
CASSRDRGLSGGYTF
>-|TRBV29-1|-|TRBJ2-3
TGCAGCGCATCCGGGAGCACAGATACGCAGTATTTT
CSASGSTDTQYF